This paragraph reports one T cell receptor (beta chain). The data were obtained in a study of graft-versus-host responses after intestinal transplantation. About the research overall: Anti-thymocyte globulin induction preceded three to four years of tacrolimus and steroid maintenance in all recipients. General study findings and limits: Association was observed between peak circulating GvH clone levels and early post-transplant HvG declines. Some GvH clones were seen earlier in gut or blood, suggesting intestinal origin.

Generated by immunoSEQ multiplex PCR, the TCRdb table keeps only in-frame clones and is missing some. Of 13,000 to 15,000 clones in the sample, about 35% are singletons; the top ten hold 2.3%. The culture paired roughly 200,000 irradiated violet-dye-labeled stimulators with roughly 200,000 CFSE-labeled responders. This clonotype was obtained from a human patient who received an intestinal transplant. The sample consisted of alloreactive CD8+ T cells from a mixed lymphocyte reaction culture, taken before intestinal transplant. Subset denoted: CFSE-low proliferating T cells sorted from approximately six-day pre-transplant mixed lymphocyte reaction (GvH or HvG direction).

CDR3 DNA: TGTGCCAGCAGTTACGCCAATGGGACATTCGACAATGAGCAGTTCTTC. This encodes CASSYANGTFDNEQFF. The chain couples TRBV6-6 to TRBJ2-1, with D maybe TRBD1 (6 bases). V was shortened by 2 bases and J by 5 bases, with 16 bases between the two germline ends. Germline V gene data show CDR1 as MNHNY and CDR2 as SVGAGI (reference sequence). This CDR3 spans 16 amino acids.